This is a list of T cell receptor beta chains from one sample in a study of OX40 agonist ivuxolimab in advanced cancers. Profiled with immunoSEQ multiplex PCR; TCRdb holds only in-frame clones, not every one. There are approximately 19,000 clones in the sample; 86% occur only once, and around a fifth lies in the top ten. Sequenced here: CD4+ or CD8+ T cells sorted from blood, sampled in a trial of the OX40 agonist ivuxolimab. Receptors were obtained from an adult with an advanced solid tumor such as melanoma, head and neck, liver or kidney cancer. The conserved cysteine and the conserved F or W are not part of the CDR3 here. A D gene is named only where the DNA matches it firmly.

CDR3aa	d_gene	v_gene	j_gene
ASSAESGANGYT	-	TRBV5-4	TRBJ1-2
ASSFRGSSYEQY	TRBD2	TRBV11-3	TRBJ2-7
SVVLNYEQY	-	TRBV29-1	TRBJ2-7
ASSIGTRPNYEQY	-	TRBV19	TRBJ2-7
ASRSAGGYEQY	-	TRBV7-9	TRBJ2-7
ASSLAGRGIPLLIYEQY	-	TRBV7-8	TRBJ2-7
ASSPTGGSSYEQY	TRBD2	TRBV7-3	TRBJ2-7
ASSQDYNTQY	-	TRBV14	TRBJ2-3
ASSIPFSGANVLT	-	TRBV19	TRBJ2-6
ASSQDSGLQETQY	-	TRBV4-1	TRBJ2-5
ASSGRREHYGYT	-	TRBV11-2	TRBJ1-2
ASSDRGLVDEQF	TRBD1	TRBV10-1	TRBJ2-1
ASSIGSGSYNEQF	-	TRBV19	TRBJ2-1
ASSIQGGNYEQY	-	TRBV19	TRBJ2-7
AISDRAANEKLF	-	TRBV10-3	TRBJ1-4
ASSQDPTLGDTQY	-	TRBV4-1	TRBJ2-3
ASSLSTLDGYT	-	TRBV6-1	TRBJ1-2
ASSQGDSSYEQY	TRBD1	TRBV4-1	TRBJ2-7
AWSVDDGYEQY	-	TRBV30	TRBJ2-7
ASTPRHLSGANVLT	-	TRBV27	TRBJ2-6
SVPQGLSGGELF	-	TRBV29-1	TRBJ2-2
ASSDYMRYEQY	-	TRBV2	TRBJ2-7
ASSTGGADEQY	TRBD1	TRBV10-1	TRBJ2-7
ASSSPGTSARRSYNEQF	TRBD2	TRBV7-6	TRBJ2-1
ASSLEGRVTNTEAF	-	TRBV5-1	TRBJ1-1
ASRTDTQY	-	TRBV7-9	TRBJ2-3
ASSPNTGTSNQPQH	-	TRBV6-6	TRBJ1-5
ASSYTQVTQPQH	-	TRBV6-5	TRBJ1-5
ASSLTDIWGYT	-	TRBV7-8	TRBJ1-2
ASSFAGTGRSEQY	TRBD1	TRBV19	TRBJ2-7
ASSRIGGGGYNEQF	-	TRBV14	TRBJ2-1
ASSLGGYTGELF	-	TRBV7-6	TRBJ2-2
ASSLQGTRTDTQY	-	TRBV28	TRBJ2-3
ASSLPGVGQPQH	-	TRBV28	TRBJ1-5
ASSPGAELTEAF	-	TRBV2	TRBJ1-1
ASSGSDAGEGLNEQF	TRBD2	TRBV7-3	TRBJ2-1
ASSRTVYEQY	-	TRBV28	TRBJ2-7
ASSEGPSYEQY	-	TRBV28	-
ASSDYSYEQY	-	TRBV10-1	TRBJ2-7
ASSTQGYSPLH	-	TRBV19	TRBJ1-6
ASSVTGTTYNEQF	TRBD2	TRBV9	TRBJ2-1